Each of the 20 T cell receptor beta chains below was sequenced from the same sample in a study of blood T cell repertoires in COVID-19. The method was immunoSEQ multiplex PCR; TCRdb's version includes in-frame clones alone and lacks a portion of them. The table has roughly 450,000 clones, about 90% seen once. Specimen: PBMCs or T cells enriched from blood (not recorded which). The origin of the receptors is a man between 18 and 35 years old who had recovered from COVID-19.

The V call is TRBV7-7, the J call TRBJ1-1; 7 bases match TRBD1. Germline V gene lookup returns CDR1 SSHAT and CDR2 FNYEAQ (reference sequence). J gave up 2 bases and V 5 bases, and 17 bases lay outside the gene matches. There are 18 residues in the CDR3. The CDR3 spells CASSLRSQGPNPNTEAFF. In DNA form, the CDR3 reads TGTGCCAGCAGCCTACGGTCACAGGGGCCAAACCCAAACACTGAAGCTTTCTTT. Full variable domain (outside the CDR3, taken from reference TRBV7-7 and TRBJ1-1): GAGVSQSPRYKVTKRGQDVTLRCDPISSHATLYWYQQALGQGPEFLTYFNYEAQPDKSGLPSDRFSAERPEGSISTLTIQRTEQRDSAMYRCASSLRSQGPNPNTEAFFGQGTRLTVV.

The V and J genes are TRBV5-1 and TRBJ2-6, with no clear D. V gave up 2 bases and J gave up 0 bases, with 6 bases separating them. Germline lookup yields CDR1 SGHRS and CDR2 YFSETQ. The CDR3 spans 15 residues. CDR3 amino acids: CASSFWSSGANVLTF. Here the CDR3 DNA reads TGCGCCAGCAGCTTTTGGAGCTCTGGGGCCAACGTCCTGACTTTC.

This chain joins TRBV3-1 (or the pseudogene TRBV3-2) and TRBJ1-6; perhaps TRBD1 as D (5 bases). Germline assignment: CDR1 LGHDT and CDR2 YNNKEL (reference sequence). This CDR3 has 16 amino acids. V lost 4 bases to trimming and J lost 9 bases, with 19 bases between them. The CDR3: CASSPGVGQRGSPLHF. The CDR3 coding sequence is TGTGCCAGCAGCCCGGGGGTGGGTCAGCGGGGTTCACCCCTCCACTTT.

The chain employs TRBV10-1 and TRBJ1-5, with 8 bases that match TRBD1. The CDR3 covers 15 residues. V trimming: 2 bases; J trimming: 6 bases; junction bases outside the gene matches: 6. Germline V gives CDR1 WNHNN, CDR2 SYGVQD (reference sequence). The CDR3 protein is CASSERRGLGQPQHF. The CDR3 DNA reads TGCGCCAGCAGTGAGCGCAGGGGGCTCGGTCAGCCCCAGCATTTT.

This sequence joins TRBV7-9 and TRBJ2-2; 8 nucleotides match TRBD1. The germline gives CDR1 SEHNR, CDR2 FQNEAQ (reference sequence). This CDR3 is 16 amino acids long. Trimming cost V 2 bases and J 1 base; bases outside gene matches: 3. CDR3: CASSLPGTGNTGELFF. DNA for the CDR3: TGTGCCAGCAGCTTACCCGGGACAGGGAACACCGGGGAGCTGTTTTTT.

The rearrangement uses TRBV19 and TRBJ1-1, with 12 bases fitting TRBD1. J gave up 6 bases and V 3 bases, and 5 bases lay outside the gene matches. Germline V gives CDR1 LNHDA, CDR2 SQIVND (reference sequence). The CDR3 loop spans 15 amino acids. Here the CDR3 reads CASSIGTGGLAEAFF. CDR3 DNA sequence: TGTGCCAGTAGTATTGGGACAGGGGGCCTGGCTGAAGCTTTCTTT.

In its sample, this clone was seen many times. The chain joins TRBV7-6 to TRBJ1-1, with 10 bases that match TRBD1. The CDR3 contains 15 residues. Germline CDR1 SGHVS, CDR2 FNYEAQ. The J segment lost 1 base and the V segment lost 3 bases, leaving 2 bases of the junction unmatched. The CDR3 DNA sequence: TGTGCCAGCAGCTTGAGGACAGGGGGGAACACTGAAGCTTTCTTT. As protein: CASSLRTGGNTEAFF.

This chain connects TRBV10-1 to TRBJ1-2, with TRBD1 as a possible D gene (5 bases). This CDR3 contains 13 residues. V dropped 4 bases and J dropped 8 bases, with 14 bases sitting between them. Looked up from germline, CDR1 is WNHNN and CDR2 is SYGVQD (reference sequence). The CDR3 bases are TGCGCCAGCAGTGCTGGGGGGACCGACGGCTACACCTTC. As protein: CASSAGGTDGYTF.

The gene calls are TRBV7-9 and TRBJ2-5; D not certain. The length of the CDR3 is 14 residues. The germline V gene encodes CDR1 SEHNR and CDR2 FQNEAQ (reference sequence). V lost 0 bases and J lost 4, with 9 bases in between. CDR3 sequence: CASSLAVSGETQYF. CDR3 sequence (DNA): TGTGCCAGCAGCTTAGCAGTGTCAGGAGAGACCCAGTACTTC.

The chain joins TRBV2 to TRBJ1-3; TRBD1 agrees at 8 bases. Germline V gives CDR1 SNHLY, CDR2 FYNNEI. This CDR3 is 14 amino acids long. The trim removed 6 bases at V and 3 bases at J, leaving 4 bases unmatched. As DNA, the CDR3 is TGTGCCAGCAGGGACGACAGGGGTGGAAACACCATATATTTT. As protein: CASRDDRGGNTIYF. The whole variable domain, filled in from reference TRBV2 and TRBJ1-3, reads EPEVTQTPSHQVTQMGQEVILRCVPISNHLYFYWYRQILGQKVEFLVSFYNNEISEKSEIFDDQFSVERPDGSNFTLKIRSTKLEDSAMYFCASRDDRGGNTIYFGEGSWLTVV.

This clone was seen just once. The chain combines TRBV30 with TRBJ2-1; D is possibly TRBD2 (6 bases). CDR3 length: 13 residues. Germline CDR1 GTSNPN, CDR2 SVGIG (reference sequence). The V and J ends lost 3 bases and 0 bases respectively, with 6 bases between them. CDR3 coding DNA: TGTGCCTGGAGCGGGAGCTCCTACAATGAGCAGTTCTTC. Translation gives CAWSGSSYNEQFF.

The chain links TRBV3-1 (or the pseudogene TRBV3-2) to TRBJ1-1; D is unresolved. V lost 2 bases and J 0 bases, leaving 7 bases between the germline ends. Germline CDR1 LGHDT, CDR2 YNNKEL (reference sequence). The CDR3 consists of 14 residues. CDR3 in amino acids: CASSQLQVNTEAFF. DNA for the CDR3: TGTGCCAGCAGCCAACTCCAGGTGAACACTGAAGCTTTCTTT.

This chain connects TRBV28 to TRBJ2-5; 7 bases are a match to TRBD1. This CDR3 is built from 13 residues. V was pared by 8 bases and J by 2 bases, with 5 bases of the junction left unmatched. Germline CDR1 is MDHEN and CDR2 is SYDVKM. This CDR3 reads CASAGTEQETQYF. The CDR3 nucleotides read TGTGCCAGCGCCGGGACAGAACAAGAGACCCAGTACTTC.

This chain connects TRBV6-5 to TRBJ2-1; TRBD2 agrees at 10 bases. Per germline, CDR1 MNHEY and CDR2 SVGAGI. The junction had 7 bases not matched to a gene; V was cut back by 4 bases and J by 7 bases. This CDR3 contains 15 residues. The CDR3 region is CASSLFSGRSNEQFF. The CDR3 coding sequence is TGTGCCAGCAGTTTGTTTAGCGGGAGGTCGAATGAGCAGTTCTTC.

This chain connects TRBV10-2 to TRBJ2-3, with TRBD1 matching over 7 bases. The CDR3 covers 15 residues. Losses at the gene ends were 7 bases for V and 4 bases for J; bases not matched to a gene: 11. Germline V lookup: CDR1 WSHSY, CDR2 SAAADI. This chain's CDR3 is CASIEDRMGADTQYF. CDR3 bases: TGCGCCAGCATCGAGGACAGGATGGGTGCAGATACGCAGTATTTT.

This chain connects TRBV2 to TRBJ2-7; 8 bases are a match to TRBD2. Germline lookup yields CDR1 SNHLY and CDR2 FYNNEI. The V gene end was trimmed by 3 bases and the J gene end by 2 bases; junction bases not matched to a gene: 6. The CDR3 covers 15 residues. CDR3 amino acids: CASSEGTRRAYEQYF. The CDR3 region has the DNA TGTGCCAGCAGTGAGGGGACTAGGAGGGCCTACGAGCAGTACTTC. Combining the CDR3 with reference TRBV2 and TRBJ2-7 gives the whole variable domain EPEVTQTPSHQVTQMGQEVILRCVPISNHLYFYWYRQILGQKVEFLVSFYNNEISEKSEIFDDQFSVERPDGSNFTLKIRSTKLEDSAMYFCASSEGTRRAYEQYFGPGTRLTVT.

The genes are TRBV3-1 (or the pseudogene TRBV3-2) and TRBJ1-1; TRBD1 aligns across 8 bases. CDR1 and CDR2 (germline): LGHDT, YNNKEL (reference sequence). The CDR3 extends over 15 amino acids. J was trimmed by 3 bases and V by 4 bases; bases with no gene match: 7. CDR3: CASSPGQGRDTEAFF. CDR3 bases: TGTGCCAGCAGCCCTGGACAGGGAAGGGACACTGAAGCTTTCTTT.

This chain uses TRBV3-1 (or the pseudogene TRBV3-2) with TRBJ1-2; 8 nucleotides line up with TRBD1. CDR1 and CDR2 from the germline V gene are LGHDT and YNNKEL (reference sequence). The CDR3 runs 14 residues. After removal of 4 bases from V and 3 bases from J, the junction contained 4 bases not matched to a gene. In DNA, the CDR3 is TGTGCCAGCAGCCGGGACAGGACCCACTATGGCTACACCTTC. Its translation is CASSRDRTHYGYTF.

This chain uses TRBV7-3 with TRBJ1-2; the match to TRBD1 covers 8 bases. Germline V gene sequence: CDR1 SGHTA, CDR2 FQGTGA. Unmatched junction bases numbered 5, after V lost 0 bases and J lost 8 bases. This CDR3 spans 14 amino acids. The DNA for the CDR3 is TGTGCCAGCAGCTTAACTTCAGGGGGCATAGGCTACACCTTC. Residues: CASSLTSGGIGYTF.

J is TRBJ2-1 and V is TRBV2, with D perhaps matching TRBD2 (6 bases). The CDR3 extends over 13 amino acids. V lost 2 bases and J 5 bases, leaving 7 bases between the germline ends. The germline V gene has CDR1 SNHLY and CDR2 FYNNEI. The CDR3 bases are TGTGCCAGCAGTGAACGGGGGAACAATGAGCAGTTCTTC. It encodes CASSERGNNEQFF.